This entry lists 24 T cell receptor beta chains sequenced from one sample in a study of T-cell reconstitution after alpha-beta-depleted transplantation in children. During its preparation, the TCRbeta library received unique molecular identifiers. MiXCR was run by TCRdb on the PCR reads, yielding one entry per CDR3 protein. The sample yields 200,000 to 250,000 distinct CDR3 sequences, approximately 10% seen once. Material: PBMCs, obtained before TCRalphabeta/CD19-depleted stem cell transplant. These receptors were obtained from a child in the first two years of life with acute myeloid leukemia, due to receive a stem cell transplant.

This clonotype came up many times. This sequence joins TRBV6-2 or TRBV6-3 and TRBJ1-2; no clear D. This CDR3 spans 13 amino acids. The germline V and J ends were trimmed by 5 bases and 0 bases, with 7 bases remaining between them. Germline lookup yields CDR1 MNHEY and CDR2 SVGEGT. The CDR3 sequence: CASSDTANYGYTF. CDR3 DNA: TGTGCCAGCAGTGACACAGCTAACTATGGCTACACCTTC.

The gene calls are TRBV9 and TRBJ2-7; 7 nucleotides align to TRBD2. There are 15 residues in the CDR3. Trimming took 0 bases from V and 1 from J; bases not matched to a gene: 4. Germline CDR1 SGDLS, CDR2 YYNGEE. Here the CDR3 DNA reads TGTGCCAGCAGCGTAGAGGCTAGCGGTTCCTACGAGCAGTACTTC. It specifies CASSVEASGSYEQYF.

This clonotype was seen repeatedly, ten times or more. J is TRBJ1-4 and V is TRBV6-5, with TRBD1 as a possible D gene (5 bases). CDR1 is MNHEY and CDR2 is SVGAGI in the germline V gene. Trimming took 8 bases from V and 0 from J, leaving 7 bases between them. The CDR3 sequence is 13 residues long. The CDR3 reads CASGAATNEKLFF. CDR3 nucleotide sequence: TGTGCCAGCGGGGCTGCAACTAATGAAAAACTGTTTTTT.

This chain connects TRBV13 to TRBJ2-3; D is perhaps TRBD2 (6 bases). The CDR3 has 13 residues. Between the trimmed V and J ends, which lost 5 bases and 3 bases, there was a span of 9 bases. Germline CDR1 reads PRHDT; CDR2 reads FYEKMQ (reference sequence). The chain's CDR3 is CASSLRETDTQYF. CDR3 in DNA: TGTGCCAGCAGCCTTCGGGAGACAGATACGCAGTATTTT.

At least ten counts were recorded for this clonotype. V is TRBV20-1 and J is TRBJ2-6; D perhaps matches TRBD2 (5 bases). Trimming left V 0 bases short and J 0 bases short, with 9 bases between. The CDR3 spans 16 residues. Per the germline V gene, CDR1 is DFQATT and CDR2 is SNEGSKA (reference sequence). The CDR3 region has the DNA TGCAGTGCTAGAGAGGTCACTAGCTCTGGGGCCAACGTCCTGACTTTC. It specifies CSAREVTSSGANVLTF.

This clonotype occurred many times. This sequence joins TRBV20-1 and TRBJ2-4; TRBD2 might be the D (5 bases). The V end was cut by 5 bases, the J end by 1 base, with 9 bases between. In germline, CDR1 is DFQATT, CDR2 SNEGSKA (reference sequence). This CDR3 contains 13 residues. DNA of the CDR3: TGCAGTGCTCCCCTAGCTGCCAAAAACATTCAGTACTTC. Protein product: CSAPLAAKNIQYF.

This clonotype showed up many times. This chain links TRBV20-1 with TRBJ2-7; 7 bases map to TRBD1. Losses at the gene ends were 0 bases for V and 6 bases for J; bases not matched to a gene: 2. CDR3 size: 12 residues. CDR1 DFQATT and CDR2 SNEGSKA come from the germline V gene (reference sequence). The CDR3 sequence: CSARESGGEQYF. CDR3 DNA: TGCAGTGCTAGAGAGTCAGGGGGCGAGCAGTACTTC.

The sample holds many counts of this clonotype. The V and J genes are TRBV19 and TRBJ2-3; 9 nucleotides line up with TRBD2. CDR1 LNHDA and CDR2 SQIVND come from the germline V gene (reference sequence). The CDR3 totals 16 residues. After removal of 5 bases from V and 2 bases from J, the junction contained 8 bases not matched to a gene. The chain's CDR3 is CASSPSGGPSTDTQYF. CDR3 coding DNA: TGTGCCAGTAGTCCCAGCGGGGGGCCTTCCACAGATACGCAGTATTTT.

This chain connects TRBV12-2 to TRBJ2-7; the table's D call, TRBD1, has no DNA check behind it. TRBV12-2 is labeled a pseudogene. This CDR3 comprises 15 residues. CDR3 coding DNA: TGTGCAAGTCGCTTAGTGGCGGGAGCCCCCCTTGAGCAGTACTTC. Translating it yields CASRLVAGAPLEQYF.

Ten or more counts support this clonotype. V gene TRBV28 combines with J gene TRBJ2-3; D possibly corresponds to TRBD2 (5 bases). Trimming left V 3 bases short and J 4 bases short, with 11 bases between. The germline CDR1 and CDR2 sequences are MDHEN and SYDVKM. The CDR3 is 14 amino acids. CDR3: CASSFDSGADTQYF. DNA for the CDR3: TGTGCCAGCAGTTTCGACTCCGGGGCAGATACGCAGTATTTT.

There are many counts of this clonotype. The CDR3 DNA reads TGCGCCAGCAGCTTGCGGCTAGCGGGAGGCCCGACCATCTACGAGCAGTACTTC. Translation gives CASSLRLAGGPTIYEQYF. The chain couples TRBV5-1 to TRBJ2-7; 11 bases align to TRBD2. J was trimmed by 3 bases and V by 1 base; bases with no gene match: 12. Per the germline V gene, CDR1 is SGHRS and CDR2 is YFSETQ. This CDR3 contains 18 residues.

This clonotype has a count of ten or more. The chain recombines TRBV7-2 with TRBJ2-7; 11 bases are a match to TRBD2. V was clipped by 8 bases and J by 2 bases; unmatched bases: 14. In germline, CDR1 is SGHTA, CDR2 FQGNSA. The CDR3 runs 17 residues. CDR3 nucleotide sequence: TGTGCCAGCGGACTAGGCCCTAGCGGGAGGTATACCTACGAGCAGTACTTC. Its protein is CASGLGPSGRYTYEQYF.

In its sample, this clonotype was seen many times. The CDR3 bases are TGCAGTGCCACTCCGATGGGGGGGACAGGGGCGATCGGCACAGATACGCAGTATTTT. Translating it yields CSATPMGGTGAIGTDTQYF. V and J are TRBV20-1 and TRBJ2-3; TRBD1 matches 10 bases. The CDR3 is made up of 19 amino acids. The V and J ends lost 6 bases and 1 base, in that order; junction bases with no gene match: 19. CDR1 is DFQATT, CDR2 SNEGSKA, per germline (reference sequence).

This clonotype was seen repeatedly, ten times or more. V and J are TRBV28 and TRBJ2-7, with 7 positions matching TRBD1. Germline CDR1 reads MDHEN; CDR2 reads SYDVKM. The CDR3 spans 12 residues. J was trimmed by 6 bases and V by 7 bases; bases with no gene match: 6. The CDR3 is CASIRQGSEQYF. The CDR3 DNA is TGTGCCAGCATCAGACAGGGTTCCGAGCAGTACTTC.

The table lists this clonotype with a few counts. The gene calls are TRBV18 and TRBJ1-6; TRBD1 aligns across 9 bases. This CDR3 is built from 14 residues. Germline V gives CDR1 KGHSH, CDR2 LQKENI. V lost 2 bases and J lost 10; bases outside the gene matches: 3. As DNA, the CDR3 is TGTGCCAGCTCACCAGCGGACAGGGGATCACCCCTCCACTTT. Translating it yields CASSPADRGSPLHF. Full variable domain (rest looked up from reference TRBV18 and TRBJ1-6): NAGVMQNPRHLVRRRGQEARLRCSPMKGHSHVYWYRQLPEEGLKFMVYLQKENIIDESGMPKERFSAEFPKEGPSILRIQQVVRGDSAAYFCASSPADRGSPLHFGNGTRLTVT.

To note about this clonotype: A much larger clone lies one base from this, so it may be a read error. This sequence joins TRBV27 and TRBJ2-2, with a possible D match to TRBD2 (5 bases). Per germline, CDR1 MNHEY and CDR2 SMNVEV (reference sequence). The CDR3 sequence is 15 residues long. The CDR3 spells CASSLWGGKTGELLF. CDR3 DNA sequence: TGTGCCAGCAGCTTATGGGGTGGAAAAACCGGGGAGCTGTTATTT.

The CDR3 nucleotides read TGTGCCAGCAGCGTAGAAACAGGAGGTTCCTACGAGCAGTACTTC. It translates to CASSVETGGSYEQYF. The J gene is TRBJ2-7, the V gene TRBV9, with D perhaps given as TRBD1 or TRBD2 (5 bases each). The CDR3 spans 15 residues. Trimming shortened V by 0 bases and J by 1 base, and 11 bases separated the two germline ends. Germline V gene lookup returns CDR1 SGDLS and CDR2 YYNGEE.

The chain carries TRBV27 and TRBJ2-2; 7 bases fit TRBD1. Germline-derived CDR1 and CDR2 are MNHEY and SMNVEV (reference sequence). There are 15 residues in the CDR3. V lost 6 bases to trimming and J lost 4 bases; unmatched junction nucleotides: 8. CDR3 in amino acids: CASRERGQSTGELFF. The DNA of the CDR3 is TGTGCCAGCAGGGAAAGGGGGCAGAGCACCGGGGAGCTGTTTTTT.

This clonotype was detected many times. CDR3 sequence (DNA): TGTGCCAGCAGCTTAGCTCTACCTCCAAACATTCAGTACTTC. Its protein product is CASSLALPPNIQYF. The chain carries TRBV7-2 and TRBJ2-4, with unresolved D. Trimming cost V 0 bases and J 6 bases, with 9 bases left between them. The CDR3 is 14 amino acids. Germline loops: CDR1 SGHTA, CDR2 FQGNSA.

This clonotype has at least ten counts. The chain carries TRBV5-1 and TRBJ2-1; D gene unclear. V gave up 0 bases and J gave up 9 bases, with 16 bases separating them. Germline loops: CDR1 SGHRS, CDR2 YFSETQ. The CDR3 spans 15 residues. The CDR3 here is CASSLGSRVVTEQFF. The CDR3 DNA is TGCGCCAGCAGCTTGGGTAGCCGTGTGGTCACTGAGCAGTTCTTC.

This clonotype was found many times. This chain links TRBV27 with TRBJ2-7; 8 nucleotides align to TRBD2. CDR1 is MNHEY and CDR2 is SMNVEV in the germline V gene (reference sequence). The CDR3 extends over 12 amino acids. Trimming at V came to 6 bases and at J to 7 bases, leaving 5 bases not matched to a gene. DNA for the CDR3: TGTGCCAGCAGCCCACGGGAGGGGGAGCAGTACTTC. The encoded protein is CASSPREGEQYF.

This clonotype was detected ten times or more. This chain links TRBV10-3 with TRBJ2-7, with D perhaps assigned TRBD1 or TRBD2 (5 bases each). CDR1 ENHRY and CDR2 SYGVKD come from the germline V gene. CDR3 length: 14 amino acids. Between the trimmed V and J ends, which lost 3 bases and 6 bases, there was a span of 15 bases. The CDR3 here is CAISDGDPPLEQYF. CDR3 coding DNA: TGTGCCATCAGTGACGGGGACCCTCCCCTCGAGCAGTACTTC.

At least ten counts were recorded for this clonotype. This chain uses TRBV20-1 with TRBJ2-3; 10 bases align to TRBD2. The germline V gene has CDR1 DFQATT and CDR2 SNEGSKA (reference sequence). The V and J ends lost 1 base and 11 bases, in that order; junction bases with no gene match: 9. This CDR3 comprises 14 residues. For the CDR3, the DNA is TGCAGTGCTAGAGTTCTAGCGGGGGTCTCTTTGCAGTATTTT. It yields the protein CSARVLAGVSLQYF.

This clonotype was picked up many times. The chain employs TRBV24-1 and TRBJ2-1, with 7 positions matching TRBD2. Germline loops: CDR1 KGHDR, CDR2 SFDVKD. The CDR3 contains 16 residues. With V trimmed by 3 bases and J by 8 bases, 12 bases remained unmatched. The CDR3 loop reads CATSDHPSGRLDEQFF. The CDR3 DNA is TGTGCCACCAGTGATCACCCTAGCGGTAGGTTGGATGAGCAGTTCTTC.